A single sample is the source of the 27 T cell receptor beta chains below, sequenced in a study of radiation and T cells in renal cell carcinoma. The repertoire was sequenced with immunoSEQ multiplex PCR; TCRdb's copy has only in-frame clones and lacks some. The repertoire holds some 43,000 clones, with around four fifths as singletons. The time point is: blood 4 weeks post-SBRT, at nephrectomy. Treatment reported: 15 Gy SBRT to primary tumor, nephrectomy 4 weeks later. The source was blood, collected from a patient whose treatment included radiotherapy and nephrectomy. The receptor set was obtained from a woman in her seventies with renal cell carcinoma.

CDR3: CASSMAPLAGGAETQYF. The CDR3 bases are TGTGCCAGTAGTATGGCCCCCCTAGCGGGGGGCGCGGAGACCCAGTACTTC. V is TRBV19 and J is TRBJ2-5; TRBD2 aligns across 11 bases. Per the germline V gene, CDR1 is LNHDA and CDR2 is SQIVND (reference sequence). With 3 bases clipped from V and 5 bases from J, the junction kept 11 bases outside the gene matches. This CDR3 has 17 residues.

Only a few counts were recorded for this clone. The rearrangement joins TRBV7-2 to TRBJ2-5, with D perhaps TRBD2 (6 bases). Germline-derived CDR1 and CDR2 are SGHTA and FQGNSA. This CDR3 region has 14 residues. V was trimmed by 3 bases and J by 9 bases, leaving 17 bases between them. The CDR3 loop reads CASSLGWAGKPQYF. As DNA, the CDR3 is TGTGCCAGCAGCTTGGGGTGGGCGGGAAAGCCCCAGTACTTC.

The chain couples TRBV5-5 to TRBJ1-4; 8 positions agree with TRBD1. The CDR3 covers 15 residues. Unmatched junction bases numbered 9, after V lost 3 bases and J lost 8 bases. Germline lookup yields CDR1 SGHKS and CDR2 YYEKEE (reference sequence). CDR3 loop: CASSSTQGGGEKLFF. CDR3 bases: TGTGCCAGCAGCTCGACACAGGGGGGAGGAGAAAAACTGTTTTTT.

The DNA for the CDR3 is TGTGCCAGCAGCTTAAGTGGGGGACTCGACGAGCAGTACTTC. Protein sequence: CASSLSGGLDEQYF. J is TRBJ2-7 and V is TRBV11-1; D is possibly TRBD2 (6 bases). This CDR3 is 14 amino acids long. V was shortened by 2 bases and J by 5 bases, with 13 bases between the two germline ends. Germline CDR1 and CDR2: SGHAT and FQDESV (reference sequence).

The chain couples TRBV6-6 to TRBJ1-2; TRBD1 might be the D (6 bases). V lost 1 base to trimming and J lost 13 bases, with 16 bases between them. The CDR3 totals 13 residues. Germline V gives CDR1 MNHNY, CDR2 SVGAGI (reference sequence). CDR3 DNA sequence: TGTGCCAGCAGTTACTGGGGGCGGCCACCCGCCACCTTC. It encodes CASSYWGRPPATF.

This clone was seen a single time. Additional DNA sequences in this sample encode the identical CDR3. As DNA, the CDR3 is TGTGCCATCAGTGAAAGCGCTGAAGCTTTCTTT. Its translation: CAISESAEAFF. The chain couples TRBV10-3 to TRBJ1-1; D is uncertain. Trimming removed 3 bases at V and 6 bases at J, with 5 bases between. Germline lookup yields CDR1 ENHRY and CDR2 SYGVKD. The CDR3 runs 11 residues.

The genes are TRBV5-4 and TRBJ1-2, with D tentatively TRBD1 (6 bases). CDR1 is SGHNT, CDR2 YYREEE, per germline (reference sequence). Trimming stripped 2 bases from V and 8 bases from J, with 31 bases between. The CDR3 contains 19 residues. The CDR3 region is CASSFKGGISRLSMEGYTF. CDR3 in DNA: TGTGCCAGCAGCTTTAAGGGGGGAATAAGTAGATTGAGCATGGAGGGCTACACCTTC.

The chain links TRBV19 to TRBJ2-7; tentatively, D is TRBD1 (5 bases). Germline V CDR1 and CDR2: LNHDA, SQIVND (reference sequence). Trimming took 4 bases from V and 6 from J, leaving 16 bases between them. This CDR3 contains 14 residues. The CDR3 region is CASSTAGLPPEQYF. The CDR3 DNA is TGTGCCAGTAGTACCGCAGGGCTCCCCCCCGAGCAGTACTTC.

The chain links TRBV11-3 to TRBJ2-3; D is unclear. The CDR3 is 15 amino acids. The V end lost 5 bases, the J end lost 0 bases, and 12 bases lay between the germline ends. Germline values: CDR1 SGHNT, CDR2 YENEEA. In DNA, the CDR3 is TGTGCCAGCAGCCCCAGACCGACTAGCACAGATACGCAGTATTTT. This gives the protein CASSPRPTSTDTQYF.

The chain uses TRBV7-9 and TRBJ2-5, with D hard to call. V was pared by 1 base and J by 5 bases, with 8 bases between. This CDR3 has 13 amino acids. CDR1 is SEHNR and CDR2 is FQNEAQ in the germline V gene (reference sequence). CDR3 sequence reads: CASSLDPVETQYF. CDR3 nucleotide sequence: TGTGCCAGCAGCTTAGATCCGGTTGAGACCCAGTACTTC.

This chain joins TRBV2 and TRBJ2-3, with 8 bases aligning to TRBD2. The V segment lost 4 bases and the J segment 5 bases; nucleotides outside the gene matches: 11. Per the germline V gene, CDR1 is SNHLY and CDR2 is FYNNEI. The length of the CDR3 is 16 residues. The CDR3 loop is CASSGFQRGREDTQYF. CDR3 coding DNA: TGTGCCAGCAGTGGTTTCCAGCGGGGGAGGGAAGATACGCAGTATTTT.

The V and J genes are TRBV11-1 and TRBJ2-7, with 9 nucleotides matching TRBD1. This CDR3 region has 16 residues. J lost 0 bases, V lost 4 bases, and 7 bases had no gene match. Germline assignment: CDR1 SGHAT and CDR2 FQDESV (reference sequence). This CDR3 reads CASSSQTGGSSYEQYF. CDR3 coding DNA: TGTGCCAGCAGCTCACAGACAGGGGGGTCCTCCTACGAGCAGTACTTC.

A few counts support this clone. The chain carries TRBV19 and TRBJ1-1, with D unclear. The CDR3 extends over 15 amino acids. The germline V gene encodes CDR1 LNHDA and CDR2 SQIVND (reference sequence). V was clipped by 7 bases and J by 1 base, with 16 bases between them. CDR3: CASTLPGRWNTEAFF. CDR3 coding DNA: TGTGCCAGTACGCTCCCTGGACGGTGGAACACTGAAGCTTTCTTT.

This chain uses TRBV6-5 with TRBJ2-1; D gene ambiguous. Between the trimmed V and J ends, which lost 8 bases and 8 bases, there was a span of 19 bases. Germline values: CDR1 MNHEY, CDR2 SVGAGI. This CDR3 region has 14 residues. CDR3 coding DNA: TGTGCCAGCCGCACAGCTCTTCTCGCCCATGAGCAGTTCTTC. Translated, it gives CASRTALLAHEQFF.

V and J are TRBV7-6 and TRBJ1-1; D gene uncertain. V shed 0 bases and J shed 2 bases, with 4 bases lying between them. Per germline, CDR1 SGHVS and CDR2 FNYEAQ. The CDR3 is made up of 13 amino acids. CDR3 coding DNA: TGTGCCAGCAGCTTAGCCGCAAACACTGAAGCTTTCTTT. Residues: CASSLAANTEAFF.

The chain links TRBV7-2 to TRBJ2-1; TRBD2 might be the D (6 bases). V lost 4 bases and J 0 bases, leaving 19 bases between the germline ends. The CDR3 contains 18 residues. Per the germline V gene, CDR1 is SGHTA and CDR2 is FQGNSA. This CDR3 reads CASSSWTSFGSSYNEQFF. In DNA, the CDR3 is TGTGCCAGCAGCTCCTGGACTTCTTTCGGGAGCTCCTACAATGAGCAGTTCTTC.

V gene TRBV7-2 combines with J gene TRBJ1-5; D is perhaps TRBD1 (5 bases). The CDR3 runs to 15 residues. Germline loops: CDR1 SGHTA, CDR2 FQGNSA. V lost 1 base to trimming and J lost 3 bases, with 10 bases between them. The CDR3 loop reads CASSLEGFDNQPQHF. CDR3 nucleotide sequence: TGTGCCAGCAGCTTAGAGGGGTTTGACAATCAGCCCCAGCATTTT.

V is TRBV5-6 and J is TRBJ2-1; 7 bases match TRBD1. The CDR3 length is 15 residues. V shed 0 bases, J shed 3 bases, and the junction held 3 bases outside the gene matches. Germline CDR1 SGHDT, CDR2 YYEEEE. The CDR3 here is CASSLGGGRYNEQFF. CDR3 bases: TGTGCCAGCAGCTTGGGAGGGGGCCGCTACAATGAGCAGTTCTTC. Filled out from reference TRBV5-6 and TRBJ2-1, the complete variable domain reads DAGVTQSPTHLIKTRGQQVTLRCSPKSGHDTVSWYQQALGQGPQFIFQYYEEEERQRGNFPDRFSGHQFPNYSSELNVNALLLGDSALYLCASSLGGGRYNEQFFGPGTRLTVL.

This chain links TRBV7-9 with TRBJ2-7; 7 bases are a match to TRBD1. Germline CDR1 is SEHNR and CDR2 is FQNEAQ (reference sequence). The V gene end was trimmed by 5 bases and the J gene end by 4 bases; junction bases not matched to a gene: 14. This CDR3 is 16 amino acids long. Written as DNA, the CDR3 is TGTGCCAGCAGCCCCACTCCGGGACAGTCCTTGTACGAGCAGTACTTC. Translating it yields CASSPTPGQSLYEQYF.

The chain joins TRBV4-3 to TRBJ2-7; the D call may be TRBD1 or TRBD2 (5 bases each). CDR3 size: 15 residues. V lost 1 base to trimming and J lost 4 bases, with 14 bases between them. The germline V gene has CDR1 LGHNA and CDR2 YSLEER. The DNA for the CDR3 is TGCGCCAGCAGCCAAGGCTCGGGACCCCCGTACGAGCAGTACTTC. Translated, it gives CASSQGSGPPYEQYF.

The chain carries TRBV19 and TRBJ1-2; 11 bases are a match to TRBD1. CDR3 length: 15 amino acids. J lost 6 bases, V lost 2 bases, and 5 bases had no gene match. Per the germline V gene, CDR1 is LNHDA and CDR2 is SQIVND (reference sequence). CDR3 coding DNA: TGTGCCAGTAGTATAAGGGACAGGGGGTCCCATGGCTACACCTTC. Its protein product is CASSIRDRGSHGYTF.

V usage is TRBV15 and J usage is TRBJ2-7; no reliable D call. V was clipped by 3 bases and J by 0 bases, with 3 bases between them. The CDR3 contains 12 residues. Germline CDR1 reads LNHNV; CDR2 reads YYDKDF (reference sequence). The CDR3 sequence is CATSRSSYEQYF. For the CDR3, the DNA is TGTGCCACCAGCAGGAGCTCCTACGAGCAGTACTTC.

The rearrangement joins TRBV6-6 to TRBJ2-1, with 8 nucleotides matching TRBD1. CDR3 length equals 14 residues. The V and J ends lost 1 base and 6 bases, in that order; junction bases with no gene match: 2. Germline CDR1 is MNHNY and CDR2 is SVGAGI (reference sequence). DNA of the CDR3: TGTGCCAGCAGTTACTTACAGGGGGGCAATGAGCAGTTCTTC. Translated: CASSYLQGGNEQFF.

This clone came up a few times. V is TRBV10-1 and J is TRBJ2-5; D ambiguous. Germline CDR1 WNHNN, CDR2 SYGVQD (reference sequence). V dropped 3 bases and J dropped 2 bases, with 7 bases sitting between them. CDR3 length equals 13 residues. This CDR3 is CASSEQLQETQYF. The CDR3 DNA reads as TGCGCCAGCAGTGAACAGCTACAAGAGACCCAGTACTTC.

To note about this clone: This may come from a read error, since a much larger clone is one base off. The V call is TRBV7-8, the J call TRBJ2-7; no clear D. V was shortened by 1 base and J by 6 bases, with 4 bases between the two germline ends. The CDR3 runs to 11 residues. The germline V gene has CDR1 SGHVS and CDR2 FQNEAQ. CDR3 protein: CASSLVREQYF. The DNA for the CDR3 is TGTGCCAGCAGCTTAGTCCGCGAGCAGTACTTC.

This clone is deemed medium-sized. The chain recombines TRBV2 with TRBJ2-7; TRBD1 matches at 9 bases. The V gene end was trimmed by 7 bases and the J gene end by 2 bases; junction bases not matched to a gene: 6. Germline assignment: CDR1 SNHLY and CDR2 FYNNEI. This CDR3 comprises 14 residues. The CDR3 loop reads CASMGGQGPYEQYF. The CDR3 region has the DNA TGTGCCAGCATGGGGGGACAGGGTCCCTACGAGCAGTACTTC. Looking up the rest from reference TRBV2 and TRBJ2-7 gives the full variable domain: EPEVTQTPSHQVTQMGQEVILRCVPISNHLYFYWYRQILGQKVEFLVSFYNNEISEKSEIFDDQFSVERPDGSNFTLKIRSTKLEDSAMYFCASMGGQGPYEQYFGPGTRLTVT.

The chain couples TRBV6-5 to TRBJ2-7; 9 bases align to TRBD1. Germline assignment: CDR1 MNHEY and CDR2 SVGAGI. The CDR3 sequence is 14 residues long. V trimming: 6 bases; J trimming: 2 bases; junction bases outside the gene matches: 5. The CDR3 region is CASSHGQGPYEQYF. CDR3 nucleotide sequence: TGTGCCAGCAGCCACGGACAGGGGCCCTACGAGCAGTACTTC.